A selection of T cell receptor beta chains follows, all from one sample in a study of blood T cells in healthy people across ages. TCRdb analysed the 5' RACE reads with MiXCR anew, one entry per CDR3 protein. The profile shows 800,000 or so distinct CDR3 sequences, more than 20% of them singletons. The same sample was also studied in work on T cells of mothers and their children.

The sample comprised blood. The receptors come from a boy aged 5-17 years in good health. Both conserved end residues are part of each CDR3. The D gene is left open where the match is weak. The size of a clone is reported for some rows only, either as once, few or many, or as a class for expanded clones.

size	V	J	D	CDR3	DNA
few	TRBV5-1	TRBJ1-1	-	CASSENFGPNTEAFF	TGCGCCAGCAGCGAAAACTTTGGACCGAACACTGAAGCTTTCTTT
-	TRBV9	TRBJ1-5	-	CASSSQGTYNQPQHF	TGTGCCAGCAGCTCCCAGGGCACCTACAATCAGCCCCAGCATTTT
-	TRBV28	TRBJ2-7	-	CASDTPPGQGKRNEQYF	TGTGCCAGCGACACCCCCCCTGGGCAGGGAAAGAGGAACGAGCAGTACTTC
few	TRBV6-6	TRBJ1-1	TRBD1	CASSYRTGSVDTEAFF	TGTGCCAGCAGTTACCGGACAGGGAGTGTGGACACTGAAGCTTTCTTT
-	TRBV29-1	TRBJ2-3	-	CSGREQYTDTQYF	TGCAGCGGGCGGGAACAGTACACAGATACGCAGTATTTT
-	TRBV4-3	TRBJ2-1	-	CASSQAQGANEQFF	TGCGCCAGCAGCCAAGCGCAGGGCGCCAATGAGCAGTTCTTC
few	TRBV18	TRBJ2-7	-	CASSPGTQAYEQYF	TGTGCCAGCTCACCCGGGACACAAGCCTACGAGCAGTACTTC
-	TRBV24-1	TRBJ1-2	-	CATSVDNYGYTF	TGTGCCACCAGTGTCGACAACTATGGCTACACCTTC
many	TRBV29-1	TRBJ1-4	TRBD1	CSGGQGDEKLFF	TGCAGCGGGGGACAGGGGGATGAAAAACTGTTTTTT
-	TRBV20-1	TRBJ2-7	TRBD2	CSARDGDYDYEQYF	TGCAGTGCTAGAGATGGGGACTACGATTACGAGCAGTACTTC
many	TRBV30	TRBJ1-2	-	CAWSVSPYGYTF	TGTGCCTGGAGTGTCTCTCCCTATGGCTACACCTTC
few	TRBV6-5	TRBJ2-5	-	CASSYSGDPKETQYF	TGTGCCAGCAGTTACTCGGGGGACCCTAAAGAGACCCAGTACTTC
few	TRBV20-1	TRBJ2-7	TRBD2	CSAEGLAGRSYEQYF	TGCAGTGCTGAAGGACTAGCGGGAAGGAGCTACGAGCAGTACTTC
-	TRBV20-1	TRBJ2-4	-	CSAPGDGQLLAKNIQYF	TGCAGTGCCCCGGGTGACGGACAGTTACTAGCCAAAAACATTCAGTACTTC
-	TRBV28	TRBJ2-1	TRBD2	CASSPSTSGRANEQFF	TGTGCCAGCAGTCCCTCGACTAGCGGGAGGGCCAATGAGCAGTTCTTC
few	TRBV4-3	TRBJ1-5	-	CASSQDRGRAQPQHF	TGCGCCAGCAGCCAAGATCGCGGGAGGGCACAGCCCCAGCATTTT
-	TRBV24-1	TRBJ2-7	-	CATSDSVAYEQYF	TGTGCCACCAGTGACTCCGTCGCGTACGAGCAGTACTTC
-	TRBV20-1	TRBJ2-3	TRBD2	CSARDGSGGDTDTQYF	TGCAGTGCTAGAGATGGGTCGGGGGGGGACACAGATACGCAGTATTTT
few	TRBV12-3/TRBV12-4	TRBJ2-5	-	CASSLAGLKQETQYF	TGTGCCAGCAGTTTAGCGGGCCTCAAACAAGAGACCCAGTACTTC
-	TRBV28	TRBJ2-7	-	CASSLHRNEQYF	TGTGCCAGCAGTTTACACCGGAACGAGCAGTACTTC
few	TRBV4-2	TRBJ2-7	TRBD2	CASSQVPSGRLDEQYF	TGTGCCAGCAGCCAGGTACCTAGCGGGAGATTGGACGAGCAGTACTTC
few	TRBV28	TRBJ1-1	TRBD1	CASSLSLGTGNTEAFF	TGTGCCAGCAGTTTATCGCTTGGGACAGGGAACACTGAAGCTTTCTTT